This T cell receptor (beta chain) was found in a study of T-cell reconstitution after alpha-beta-depleted transplantation in children. Germline V gene data show CDR1 as LNHNV and CDR2 as YYDKDF (reference sequence). Trimming stripped 6 bases from V and 3 bases from J, with 15 bases between. This CDR3 has 15 amino acids. Study-level results: It was reported that alpha-beta T cells came from several hundred expanded graft clones (about two months after transplant).

This sample's TCRbeta library carried unique molecular identifier barcodes. TCRdb recomputed calls from the PCR reads with MiXCR, one row per CDR3 protein. The data show about a million distinct CDR3 sequences, with about 30% seen just once and under 30% held by the top ten. This clonotype was seen at least ten times. Its antigen remains unidentified. The receptor comes from a boy younger than two who had a stem cell transplant for SCID, so the T cells may come from the graft donor. V usage is TRBV15 and J usage is TRBJ2-1; D is unresolved. The input for sequencing was PBMCs, mostly from graft donor cells, taken 360 days after TCRalphabeta/CD19-depleted stem cell transplant. DNA of the CDR3: TGTGCCACCAGGAATCGGCAGACGAGCTACAATGAGCAGTTCTTC. Translation: CATRNRQTSYNEQFF.